This TCR beta chain was identified during a study of blood T cells in healthy people across ages. The CDR3 contains 14 residues. The V gene's germline CDR1 is LGHDT and CDR2 YNNKEL (reference sequence). To note about this clonotype: Its specificity is not known. A much larger clone is a single base away; this may be a read error.

The second PCR ran roughly 6 to 11 cycles with a sample-barcoded 5' primer and J-beta primers. Each cDNA molecule, via a template-switch adaptor with 12 random nucleotides, was tagged. TCRdb re-analysed the 5' RACE reads in MiXCR, keeping a single row per CDR3 protein. Of hundreds of thousands of distinct CDR3 sequences listed, over 20% are singletons. Notes on the study in general: What prevented conclusive comparison of naive and antigen-experienced cells was that PBMCs were unsorted.

PBMCs numbering at least 7 million were isolated per sample. The chain links TRBV3-1 to TRBJ2-1; D might be TRBD1 or TRBD2, each matching 5 bases. TRBJ2-5 matches the DNA end more closely, so the J call is doubtful. The TCR sequence derives from a man in his sixties or seventies in good health. The specimen sequenced was blood. CDR3 protein: CASSQRPGPGAQYF. The CDR3 DNA follows: TGTGCCAGCAGCCAAAGACCAGGGCCCGGGGCCCAGTACTTC.